The 4 T cell receptor beta chains reported below all come from one sample, sequenced in a study of STAT5B mutations in CD4+ large granular lymphocyte leukemia. Libraries were prepared by immunoSEQ multiplex PCR; TCRdb keeps only in-frame clonotypes and omits some of them. The sample lists 30,000 to 40,000 clones; around 76% were seen once. Sequenced input: CD4+ T cells from blood buffy coats. The receptors here all came from a human donor in good health.

The chain recombines TRBV15 with TRBJ2-1; D perhaps matches TRBD1 (6 bases). Germline V gives CDR1 LNHNV, CDR2 YYDKDF (reference sequence). CDR3 size: 13 residues. Trimming pared 0 bases from V and 9 bases from J, leaving 9 bases between. In nucleotides, the CDR3 is TGTGCCACCAGCAGAGATCAACAGGGTGAGCAGTTCTTC. It translates to CATSRDQQGEQFF.

J is TRBJ2-2 and V is TRBV6-6, with a tentative D call TRBD2 (5 bases). Trimming left V 4 bases short and J 6 bases short, with 12 bases between. Looked up from germline, CDR1 is MNHNY and CDR2 is SVGAGI (reference sequence). The length of the CDR3 is 14 residues. The CDR3 here is CASSFFPGSGELFF. The CDR3 DNA reads TGTGCCAGCAGTTTTTTCCCGGGGTCCGGGGAGCTGTTTTTT.

This clone has only a few counts. The rearrangement links TRBV7-9 to TRBJ1-2; no clear D gene. Germline V gene lookup returns CDR1 SEHNR and CDR2 FQNEAQ (reference sequence). V lost 5 bases and J 8 bases, leaving 15 bases between the germline ends. CDR3 length: 13 residues. This chain's CDR3 is CASSPAGREGYTF. CDR3 nucleotide sequence: TGTGCCAGCAGCCCGGCCGGACGGGAGGGCTACACCTTC.

The V gene is TRBV18, the J gene TRBJ2-6, with 10 bases aligning to TRBD1. Germline CDR1 and CDR2: KGHSH and LQKENI. CDR3 size: 18 residues. Unmatched junction bases numbered 9, after V lost 3 bases and J lost 4 bases. The CDR3 nucleotides read TGTGCCAGCTCACCTTTCCGACAGGGGGCTGCCGGGGCCAACGTCCTGACTTTC. This encodes CASSPFRQGAAGANVLTF.